The 6 T cell receptor beta chains in this list originate from one sample, sequenced in a study of T-cell reconstitution after alpha-beta-depleted transplantation in children (dated by TCRdb to 2016 to 2017). Sample treatment or condition, as interpreted from the label and publication: allogeneic hematopoietic cell transplantation with graft depleted of TCRalphabeta T cells and CD19 B cells. Libraries were built with PCR. Sequencer: Illumina HiSeq 2500. TCR library preparation used molecular barcoding, with unique molecular identifiers applied to normalize quantification of the TCRbeta repertoire. TCRdb redid the processing of the public reads, applying fastp at Q25 and MiXCR, and retained in-frame beta chains. Here each entry gathers all rows of one CDR3 protein and keeps the most common genes and DNA. The sample data list hundreds of thousands of distinct CDR3 sequences, and less than 15% of these were observed just once. The ten largest clones capture about 0.77% of the sample.

Sample: PBMCs, taken before TCRalphabeta/CD19-depleted stem cell transplant. The receptors were sampled from a girl aged 2-9 years with congenital amegakaryocytic thrombocytopenia, due to receive a stem cell transplant.

In its sample, this clonotype was seen many times. The chain joins TRBV12-3 or TRBV12-4 to TRBJ2-1; D not certain. The CDR3 length is 11 residues. Trimming took off 2 bases at V and 10 bases at J, with 6 bases between the two ends. CDR3 sequence (DNA): TGTGCCAGCAGTTTAAAGGGAGAGCAGTTCTTC. It is translated as CASSLKGEQFF.

This clonotype was recorded at least ten times. Just one base apart from a much larger clone, this may be a read error. The chain uses TRBV7-8 and TRBJ2-5, with D unresolved. The CDR3 length is 11 residues. Germline assignment: CDR1 SGHVS and CDR2 FQNEAQ. The V end lost 2 bases, the J end lost 4 bases, and 2 bases lay between the germline ends. CDR3 nucleotides: TGTGCCAGCAGCTTACCAGAGACCCAGTACTTC. It encodes CASSLPETQYF.

This clonotype has more than one count but fewer than ten. V gene TRBV27 combines with J gene TRBJ2-1, with D possibly being TRBD2 (5 bases). The V end was cut by 3 bases, the J end by 0 bases, with 24 bases between. Germline V gene sequence: CDR1 MNHEY, CDR2 SMNVEV (reference sequence). The CDR3 spans 20 residues. DNA for the CDR3: TGTGCCAGCAGTTTGACCAAAGGCCTAGGCAGCGGTAGCTCCTACAATGAGCAGTTCTTC. Encoded protein: CASSLTKGLGSGSSYNEQFF.

This clonotype was detected many times. The chain recombines TRBV20-1 with TRBJ2-5; tentatively, D is TRBD2 (5 bases). The CDR3 length is 14 residues. Trimming stripped 1 base from V and 5 bases from J, with 14 bases between. CDR1 and CDR2 (germline): DFQATT, SNEGSKA (reference sequence). CDR3: CSARGFLTGETQYF. CDR3 DNA sequence: TGCAGTGCTAGAGGGTTCCTCACGGGGGAGACCCAGTACTTC.

Details on this clonotype: A read error is possible here, since a much larger clone lies one base away. The chain combines TRBV5-1 with TRBJ2-7; TRBD2 might be the D (6 bases). CDR1 SGHRS and CDR2 YFSETQ come from the germline V gene. The germline V and J ends were trimmed by 4 bases and 3 bases, with 11 bases remaining between them. This CDR3 contains 13 residues. CDR3 in amino acids: CASSPGSVYEQYF. The CDR3 DNA is TGCGCCAGCAGCCCCGGGAGCGTCTACGAGCAGTACTTC.

The chain joins TRBV11-2 to TRBJ1-1; D remains unclear. Germline loops: CDR1 SGHAT, CDR2 FQNNGV. The CDR3 extends over 13 amino acids. Trimming left V 3 bases short and J 10 bases short, with 15 bases between. The CDR3 protein is CASSFRAEGGAFF. In DNA, the CDR3 is TGTGCCAGCAGCTTCCGGGCCGAAGGCGGAGCTTTCTTT.